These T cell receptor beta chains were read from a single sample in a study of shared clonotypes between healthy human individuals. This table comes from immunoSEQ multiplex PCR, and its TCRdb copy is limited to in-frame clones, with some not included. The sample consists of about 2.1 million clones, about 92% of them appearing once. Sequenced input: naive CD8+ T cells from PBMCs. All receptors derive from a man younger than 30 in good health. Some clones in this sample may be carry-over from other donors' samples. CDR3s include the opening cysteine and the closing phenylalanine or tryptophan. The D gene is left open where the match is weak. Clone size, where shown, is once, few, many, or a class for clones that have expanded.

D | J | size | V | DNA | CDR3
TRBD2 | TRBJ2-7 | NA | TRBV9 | TGTGCCAGCAGCCGAACACGAGGCGGGAGCAACGAGCAGTACTTC | CASSRTRGGSNEQYF
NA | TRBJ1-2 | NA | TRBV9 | TGTGCCAGCAGCGTATCTCGGCGGATGGAAAACTATGGCTACACCTTC | CASSVSRRMENYGYTF
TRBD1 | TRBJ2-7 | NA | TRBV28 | TGTGCCAGCAGTCCATGGGACAGGGGCTACGAGCAGTACTTC | CASSPWDRGYEQYF
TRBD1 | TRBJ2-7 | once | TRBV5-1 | TGCGCCAGCAGCTTGTACCCGACGGGACAGGGGACCTACGAGCAGTACTTC | CASSLYPTGQGTYEQYF
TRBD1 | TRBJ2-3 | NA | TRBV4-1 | TGCGCCAGCAGCCAAGGGGGACAGGGGCACACAGATACGCAGTATTTT | CASSQGGQGHTDTQYF
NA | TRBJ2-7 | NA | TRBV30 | TGTGCCTGGAAGGGTTTACCGGGCCCTGCTTGTTGGTACTTC | CAWKGLPGPACWYF
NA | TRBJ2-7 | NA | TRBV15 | TGTGCCACCAGCGGCGGCGTGAAGACACTACCCTACGAGCAGTACTTC | CATSGGVKTLPYEQYF
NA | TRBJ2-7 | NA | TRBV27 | TGTGCCAGCAGTCCCGTCCCTTCTGCCTACGAGCAGTACTTC | CASSPVPSAYEQYF
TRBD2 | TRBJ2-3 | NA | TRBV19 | TGTGCCAGTAGTATCTGGCTAGCGGGAGGGTCAGATACGCAGTATTTT | CASSIWLAGGSDTQYF
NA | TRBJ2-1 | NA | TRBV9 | TGTGCCAGCAGCGTTCAGGGAAACCTCTACAATGAGCAGTTCTTC | CASSVQGNLYNEQFF
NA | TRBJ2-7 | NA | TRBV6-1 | TGTGCCAGCAGTTCCGGGACTCGCTCCTACGAGCAGTACTTC | CASSSGTRSYEQYF
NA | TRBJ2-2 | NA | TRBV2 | TGTGCCACCCGGACGAACACCGGGGAGCTGTTTTTT | CATRTNTGELFF
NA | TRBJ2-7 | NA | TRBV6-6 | TGTGCCAGCAGTTACTCGGCCAACGCCTACGAGCAGTACTTC | CASSYSANAYEQYF
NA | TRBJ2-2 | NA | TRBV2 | TGTGCCAGCAGGCCCCAGGGCGGGGAGCTGTTTTTT | CASRPQGGELFF
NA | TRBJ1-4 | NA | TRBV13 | TGTGCCAGCAGCAAAGGGGCAAACGGCCGTGAAAAACTGTTTTTT | CASSKGANGREKLFF
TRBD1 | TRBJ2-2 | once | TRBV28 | TGTGCCAGCAGTACCCGACAGGGGCCTACCGGGGAGCTGTTTTTT | CASSTRQGPTGELFF
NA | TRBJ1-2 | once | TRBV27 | TGTGCCAGCAGTTACTCCGCTCCCGGCTATGGCTACACCTTC | CASSYSAPGYGYTF
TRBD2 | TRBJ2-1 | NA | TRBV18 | TGTGCCAGCTCACCTGGACTAGGTTCGGTCAATGAGCAGTTCTTC | CASSPGLGSVNEQFF
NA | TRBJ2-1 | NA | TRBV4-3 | TGCGCCAGCAGCCATGCGAAGGTAGATGAGCAGTTCTTC | CASSHAKVDEQFF
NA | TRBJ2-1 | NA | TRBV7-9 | TGTGCCAGCAGCTTAGAAGCGGTTAGCTACAATGAGCAGTTCTTC | CASSLEAVSYNEQFF
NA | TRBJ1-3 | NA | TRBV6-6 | TGTGCCAGCAGTTACTCCCCCAGGGAGGGACACACCATATATTTT | CASSYSPREGHTIYF
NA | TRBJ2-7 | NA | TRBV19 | TGTGCCAGTTCCCCCCGGGGTGCGGGGACCTACGAGCAGTACTTC | CASSPRGAGTYEQYF
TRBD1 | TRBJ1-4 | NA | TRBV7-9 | TGTGCCAGCAGCCACCGACAGGGGGGCGAAAAACTGTTTTTT | CASSHRQGGEKLFF
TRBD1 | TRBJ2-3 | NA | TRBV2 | TGTGCCAGCAGTGAAGCGCTTCCGGGACAGGGGGGAGATACGCAGTATTTT | CASSEALPGQGGDTQYF
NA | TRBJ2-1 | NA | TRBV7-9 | TGTGCCAGCAGCGTCACGGGAGCGCGTACAGACAATGAGCAGTTCTTC | CASSVTGARTDNEQFF
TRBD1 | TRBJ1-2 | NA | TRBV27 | TGTGCCAGCAGTTCACCCGGACAGGGGGCATATGGCTACACCTTC | CASSSPGQGAYGYTF
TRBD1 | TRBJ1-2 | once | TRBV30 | TGTGCCTGGGGAACAGGGGGCGGTTATGGCTACACCTTC | CAWGTGGGYGYTF
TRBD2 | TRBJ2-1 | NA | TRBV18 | TGTGCCAGCTCACCGACTAGCCGATCCTACAATGAGCAGTTCTTC | CASSPTSRSYNEQFF
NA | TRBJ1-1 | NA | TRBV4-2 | TGTGCCAGCAGCCAAAAAGGAGGGAGGAACACTGAAGCTTTCTTT | CASSQKGGRNTEAFF
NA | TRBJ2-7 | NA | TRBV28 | TGTGCCAGCAGTTTGGTTATGGGGGGCGAGCAGTACTTC | CASSLVMGGEQYF
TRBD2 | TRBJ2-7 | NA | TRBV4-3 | TGCGCCAGCAGCCTATCGACTAGCGGGAGATACGAGCAGTACTTC | CASSLSTSGRYEQYF
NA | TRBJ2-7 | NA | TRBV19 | TGTGCCAGTAGCCCGTTGGGGGACTACGAGCAGTACTTC | CASSPLGDYEQYF
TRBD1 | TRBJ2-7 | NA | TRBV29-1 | TGCAGCGTGGCAATATTTACCGACAGGGACAAGCAGTACTTC | CSVAIFTDRDKQYF
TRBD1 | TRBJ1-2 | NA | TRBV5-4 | TGTGCCAGCAGCTCCCGGACAGGGGGCGTGTTTGGCTACACCTTC | CASSSRTGGVFGYTF
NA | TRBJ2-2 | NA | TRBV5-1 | TGCGCCAGCAGTTATGGAACCGGGGAGCTGTTTTTT | CASSYGTGELFF
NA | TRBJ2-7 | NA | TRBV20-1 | TGCAGTGTAGCCGAGAACGAGCAGTACTTC | CSVAENEQYF
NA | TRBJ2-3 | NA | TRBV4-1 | TGCGCCAGCAGCCGGGTTTACTCTTTGGAAGATACGCAGTATTTT | CASSRVYSLEDTQYF
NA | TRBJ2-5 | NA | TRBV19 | TGTGCCAGTAGGCTAGACTATGAAGAGACCCAGTACTTC | CASRLDYEETQYF
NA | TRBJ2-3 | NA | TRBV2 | TGTGCCAGCCTGGGCACAGATACGCAGTATTTT | CASLGTDTQYF
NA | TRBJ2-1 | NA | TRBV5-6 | TGTGCCAGCAGCCTATGGAGGCTTTACAATGAGCAGTTCTTC | CASSLWRLYNEQFF
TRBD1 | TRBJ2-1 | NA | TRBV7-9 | TGTGCCAGCAGCAAAGGGGCGACAGGGGTGTACAATGAGCAGTTCTTC | CASSKGATGVYNEQFF
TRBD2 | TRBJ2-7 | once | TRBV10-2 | TGCGCCAGCAGTGATAGGGCAGCGTCTAGCGGGAGCACCAGGTACGAGCAGTACTTC | CASSDRAASSGSTRYEQYF
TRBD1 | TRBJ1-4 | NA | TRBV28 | TGTGCCAGCAACCTCGACCCGACAGGGGATGAAAAACTGTTTTTT | CASNLDPTGDEKLFF
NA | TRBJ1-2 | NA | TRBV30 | TGTGCCTGGAGTCCAACCGTGTGGGGCTACACCTTC | CAWSPTVWGYTF
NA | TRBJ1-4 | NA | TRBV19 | TGTGCCAGTAGTCCCGACACGAAGACAACTAATGAAAAACTGTTTTTT | CASSPDTKTTNEKLFF
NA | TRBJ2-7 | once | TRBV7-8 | TGTGCCAGCAGCTTAATTTCTAGGGGTTCCTACGAGCAGTACTTC | CASSLISRGSYEQYF
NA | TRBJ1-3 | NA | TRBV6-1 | TGTGCCAGCAGTAGGACAGCAGGGACTGGAAACACCATATATTTT | CASSRTAGTGNTIYF
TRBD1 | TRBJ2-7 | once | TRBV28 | TGTGCCAGCAGTACGAACCGGGACAGGGTATACCACGAGCAGTACTTC | CASSTNRDRVYHEQYF
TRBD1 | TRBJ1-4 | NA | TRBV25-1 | TGTGCCAGCAGTGGCGCGTGGGACAGATCTCATGAAAAACTGTTTTTT | CASSGAWDRSHEKLFF
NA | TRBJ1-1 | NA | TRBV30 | TGTGCCTGGAGTGTCAGTCACACTGAAGCTTTCTTT | CAWSVSHTEAFF
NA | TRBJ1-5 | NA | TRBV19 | TGTGCCAGTAGTATAGATCTGGAGTATCAGCCCCAGCATTTT | CASSIDLEYQPQHF
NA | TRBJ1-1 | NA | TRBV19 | TGTGCCAGTAGTATAACCGACCTGAACACTGAAGCTTTCTTT | CASSITDLNTEAFF
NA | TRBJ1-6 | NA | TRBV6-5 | TGTGCCAGCAGTTATAGTCCCCGTTCACCCCTCCACTTT | CASSYSPRSPLHF
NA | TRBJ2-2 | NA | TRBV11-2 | TGTGCCAGCAGCTTAGTAGCTAAGGGGGGGGAGCTGTTTTTT | CASSLVAKGGELFF
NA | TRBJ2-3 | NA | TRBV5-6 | TGTGCCAGCAGCTTGGCGGCTAGAACGCAGTATTTT | CASSLAARTQYF
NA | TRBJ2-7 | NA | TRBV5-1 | TGCGCCAGCAGCTTGGCCGTAAGGGGCGCTAACCACGAGCAGTACTTC | CASSLAVRGANHEQYF
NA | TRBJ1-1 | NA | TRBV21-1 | TGTGCCAGCGGAGAACAGGGGTCGCCGAAAAGCACTGAAGCTTTCTTT | CASGEQGSPKSTEAFF
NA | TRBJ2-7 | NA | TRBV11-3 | TGTGCCAGCAGCTTAGGGGGGATATCCTTGGGTACCTACGAGCAGTACTTC | CASSLGGISLGTYEQYF